A single sample is the source of the 27 T cell receptor beta chains below, sequenced in a study of cytomegalovirus exposure and HLA in healthy donors (dated 2017 in TCRdb). The library was obtained by the immunoSEQ multiplex PCR assay. For the multiplex PCR, a mixture combining 60 forward primers for TCR Vbeta segments and 13 reverse primers for TCR Jbeta segments was used. Held by TCRdb, this immuneACCESS table contains in-frame sequences only and omits some clones. Under half of the omission traces to an unresolved V gene where checked; the cause of the rest is unknown. The sample data list around 140,000 clones, and around nine tenths of these were observed just once. Jointly, the top ten make up about 5% of the sample. Sequenced sample: PBMCs. These receptors were obtained from a woman between 25 and 40 years old in good health and CMV-seronegative.

The chain links TRBV7-2 to TRBJ1-4; TRBD1 aligns across 7 bases. V lost 5 bases to trimming and J lost 12 bases; unmatched junction nucleotides: 12. Per germline, CDR1 SGHTA and CDR2 FQGNSA. There are 14 residues in the CDR3. This CDR3 is CASSPGQDRSQLFF. CDR3 coding DNA: TGTGCCAGCAGCCCAGGGCAGGACAGGTCTCAACTGTTTTTT.

This chain joins TRBV5-6 and TRBJ1-4; the match to TRBD1 covers 8 bases. V shed 4 bases and J 12 bases; nucleotides not matched to a gene: 11. This CDR3 has 14 residues. CDR1 and CDR2 (germline): SGHDT, YYEEEE. CDR3 region: CASSTDRGSSELFF. The CDR3 bases are TGTGCCAGCAGCACCGACAGGGGCTCCAGTGAACTGTTTTTT.

The chain joins TRBV5-4 to TRBJ2-3; TRBD2 might be the D (6 bases). Trimming shortened V by 4 bases and J by 0 bases, and 15 bases separated the two germline ends. Germline values: CDR1 SGHNT, CDR2 YYREEE (reference sequence). This CDR3 comprises 16 residues. This CDR3 reads CASSPSAHSSTDTQYF. The DNA for the CDR3 is TGTGCCAGCAGCCCTAGCGCTCATTCTAGCACAGATACGCAGTATTTT.

A word on this clone: At the DNA level, this CDR3 is encoded by other sequences in the same sample as well. This chain joins TRBV28 and TRBJ2-7; tentative D call: TRBD1 (5 bases). Germline loops: CDR1 MDHEN, CDR2 SYDVKM. Trimming left V 6 bases short and J 3 bases short, with 9 bases between. The length of the CDR3 is 12 residues. In DNA form, the CDR3 reads TGTGCCAGCAGCCTTAGGGGCTACGAGCAGTACTTC. As protein: CASSLRGYEQYF.

This chain uses TRBV7-9 with TRBJ2-2; D might be TRBD2 (5 bases). The CDR3 covers 15 residues. The germline V gene has CDR1 SEHNR and CDR2 FQNEAQ (reference sequence). V was pared by 1 base and J by 7 bases, with 13 bases between. CDR3 region: CASSLVLGNNGELFF. As DNA, the CDR3 is TGTGCCAGCAGCTTAGTTCTCGGGAATAACGGGGAGCTGTTTTTT.

In this sample, this clone turned up once. The chain carries TRBV28 and TRBJ1-1, with a tentative D call TRBD1 (5 bases). Trimming took off 1 base at V and 2 bases at J, with 11 bases between the two ends. Looked up from germline, CDR1 is MDHEN and CDR2 is SYDVKM. The CDR3 runs 15 residues. The chain's CDR3 is CASSLFWGPNTEAFF. The CDR3 DNA is TGTGCCAGCAGTTTATTCTGGGGCCCCAACACTGAAGCTTTCTTT.

This sequence joins TRBV7-2 and TRBJ2-7, with 8 bases aligning to TRBD2. This CDR3 spans 14 amino acids. The V gene end was trimmed by 1 base and the J gene end by 3 bases; junction bases not matched to a gene: 2. Germline CDR1 and CDR2: SGHTA and FQGNSA. Here the CDR3 reads CASSLDGRDYEQYF. The CDR3 bases are TGTGCCAGCAGCTTAGACGGGAGGGACTACGAGCAGTACTTC.

The chain employs TRBV9 and TRBJ2-3; 13 bases fit TRBD2. Looked up from germline, CDR1 is SGDLS and CDR2 is YYNGEE. The J segment lost 3 bases and the V segment lost 4 bases, leaving 8 bases of the junction unmatched. This CDR3 is 17 amino acids long. CDR3 DNA: TGTGCCAGCAGCATAAGTGGGACTAGCGGGAATACAGATACGCAGTATTTT. It is translated as CASSISGTSGNTDTQYF.

This rearrangement joins TRBV2 to TRBJ2-2; D gene ambiguous. The CDR3 sequence is 12 residues long. Germline CDR1 is SNHLY and CDR2 is FYNNEI. V shed 6 bases and J shed 4 bases, with 6 bases lying between them. The CDR3 nucleotides read TGTGCCAGCAGACTACGCACCGGGGAGCTGTTTTTT. Translating it yields CASRLRTGELFF. The entire variable domain, with the rest obtained from reference TRBV2 and TRBJ2-2, is as follows: EPEVTQTPSHQVTQMGQEVILRCVPISNHLYFYWYRQILGQKVEFLVSFYNNEISEKSEIFDDQFSVERPDGSNFTLKIRSTKLEDSAMYFCASRLRTGELFFGEGSRLTVL.

The chain employs TRBV2 and TRBJ2-3, with 9 bases that match TRBD1. With 5 bases clipped from V and 9 bases from J, the junction kept 12 bases outside the gene matches. This CDR3 has 15 residues. The germline CDR1 and CDR2 sequences are SNHLY and FYNNEI. The CDR3, as DNA: TGTGCCAGCAGTTCCGGGACAGGGTGGGGTCAAACGCAGTATTTT. Translating it yields CASSSGTGWGQTQYF.

This chain uses TRBV7-8 with TRBJ1-4; D call uncertain. CDR1 and CDR2 from the germline V gene are SGHVS and FQNEAQ. This CDR3 region has 14 residues. Trimming removed 4 bases from V and 5 bases from J, with 11 bases in between. The CDR3 DNA is TGTGCCAGCAGCTGGAACAGAGTAAATGAAAAACTGTTTTTT. Translation gives CASSWNRVNEKLFF.

The chain uses TRBV7-2 and TRBJ1-5; 7 bases line up with TRBD1. After removal of 6 bases from V and 7 bases from J, the junction contained 6 bases not matched to a gene. CDR1 SGHTA and CDR2 FQGNSA come from the germline V gene. There are 13 residues in the CDR3. The CDR3 spells CASSLDRVQPQHF. The CDR3, as DNA: TGTGCCAGCAGTCTCGACAGGGTCCAGCCCCAGCATTTT.

V usage is TRBV18 and J usage is TRBJ2-3, with 13 bases aligning to TRBD2. J lost 0 bases, V lost 8 bases, and 2 bases had no gene match. The CDR3 is 15 amino acids. Germline assignment: CDR1 KGHSH and CDR2 LQKENI. CDR3 sequence reads: CASLGLAGSTDTQYF. CDR3 sequence (DNA): TGTGCCAGCCTGGGACTAGCGGGGAGCACAGATACGCAGTATTTT. Combining the CDR3 with reference TRBV18 and TRBJ2-3 gives the whole variable domain NAGVMQNPRHLVRRRGQEARLRCSPMKGHSHVYWYRQLPEEGLKFMVYLQKENIIDESGMPKERFSAEFPKEGPSILRIQQVVRGDSAAYFCASLGLAGSTDTQYFGPGTRLTVL.

The chain couples TRBV4-3 to TRBJ2-2; no reliable D call. Germline V gene data show CDR1 as LGHNA and CDR2 as YSLEER. Deletions cut 3 bases from V and 0 bases from J, with 14 bases between. The CDR3 length is 17 residues. The CDR3 nucleotides read TGCGCCAGCAGCCACCTATTGGTAGAAGCGAACACCGGGGAGCTGTTTTTT. This gives the protein CASSHLLVEANTGELFF.

This chain links TRBV18 with TRBJ1-2, with D uncertain. Germline V lookup: CDR1 KGHSH, CDR2 LQKENI. The V end lost 1 base, the J end lost 2 bases, and 20 bases lay between the germline ends. The CDR3 totals 18 residues. For the CDR3, the DNA is TGTGCCAGCTCACCACTTTTACCGGGAGGTGGAATGAACTATGGCTACACCTTC. This sequence encodes CASSPLLPGGGMNYGYTF.

The rearrangement joins TRBV9 to TRBJ2-3, with a weak D call TRBD2 (6 bases). V was clipped by 4 bases and J by 5 bases, with 14 bases between them. Germline V lookup: CDR1 SGDLS, CDR2 YYNGEE. The CDR3 length is 14 residues. The CDR3 DNA sequence: TGTGCCAGCAGCCGGTTGGCGGGGATAGATACGCAGTATTTT. This codes for CASSRLAGIDTQYF.

V is TRBV28 and J is TRBJ1-1; unclear D gene. This CDR3 spans 13 amino acids. Trimming cost V 8 bases and J 0 bases, with 10 bases left between them. Per germline, CDR1 MDHEN and CDR2 SYDVKM. In DNA form, the CDR3 reads TGTGCCAGCCTTCAGATGTTGAACACTGAAGCTTTCTTT. Translating it yields CASLQMLNTEAFF.

The chain is built from TRBV28 and TRBJ2-5; 9 positions match TRBD1. Looked up from germline, CDR1 is MDHEN and CDR2 is SYDVKM. The CDR3 has 13 amino acids. The ends lost 4 bases at V and 4 bases at J; junction bases unmatched: 1. CDR3 nucleotides: TGTGCCAGCAGTTCGGGACAGGGAGAGACCCAGTACTTC. Translated, it gives CASSSGQGETQYF.

This clone has a single count. V usage is TRBV4-2 and J usage is TRBJ2-7; TRBD2 agrees at 10 bases. This CDR3 is 15 amino acids long. V trimming: 6 bases; J trimming: 1 base; junction bases outside the gene matches: 6. Germline V CDR1 and CDR2: LGHNA, YNFKEQ. The CDR3 sequence: CASSWTSGGSYEQYF. CDR3 DNA sequence: TGTGCCAGCAGTTGGACTAGCGGTGGGTCCTACGAGCAGTACTTC.

The chain joins TRBV6-6 to TRBJ2-3; 7 bases align to TRBD1. The germline gives CDR1 MNHNY, CDR2 SVGAGI (reference sequence). V gave up 3 bases and J gave up 4 bases; unmatched junction bases: 10. The length of the CDR3 is 16 residues. CDR3: CASSYPDRMYADTQYF. The CDR3 DNA reads as TGTGCCAGCAGTTATCCGGACAGGATGTACGCAGATACGCAGTATTTT.

The chain employs TRBV19 and TRBJ1-2, with TRBD1 identical over 9 bases. CDR1 is LNHDA, CDR2 SQIVND, per germline (reference sequence). Germline trimming cut 7 bases from V and 5 bases from J; bases unmatched to any gene: 8. The CDR3 loop spans 14 amino acids. The CDR3 loop is CASITPGQGYGYTF. Written as DNA, the CDR3 is TGTGCCAGTATCACGCCGGGACAGGGATATGGCTACACCTTC.

This clone was observed once. V is TRBV25-1 and J is TRBJ2-1; 9 bases line up with TRBD2. Germline V gives CDR1 MGHDK, CDR2 SYGVNS. This CDR3 comprises 13 residues. J gave up 8 bases and V 8 bases, and 7 bases lay outside the gene matches. DNA of the CDR3: TGTGCCAGCGAGCCGCGGGGGGGCGATGAGCAGTTCTTC. Translated: CASEPRGGDEQFF.

The table lists this clone with a count of one. This chain connects TRBV18 to TRBJ1-5; D unresolved. V lost 1 base and J lost 5, with 9 bases in between. The CDR3 covers 14 residues. Germline V CDR1 and CDR2: KGHSH, LQKENI. CDR3: CASSPQGGDQPQHF. The CDR3 DNA is TGTGCCAGCTCACCACAGGGAGGCGATCAGCCCCAGCATTTT.

The V call is TRBV5-6, the J call TRBJ2-1; 7 positions agree with TRBD1. Unmatched junction bases numbered 9, after V lost 4 bases and J lost 2 bases. Germline CDR1 is SGHDT and CDR2 is YYEEEE. The CDR3 has 16 amino acids. The CDR3 here is CASSPLVGQPYNEQFF. As DNA, the CDR3 is TGTGCCAGCAGCCCCTTGGTGGGACAGCCCTACAATGAGCAGTTCTTC. The variable domain in full, with the rest retrieved from reference TRBV5-6 and TRBJ2-1, is DAGVTQSPTHLIKTRGQQVTLRCSPKSGHDTVSWYQQALGQGPQFIFQYYEEEERQRGNFPDRFSGHQFPNYSSELNVNALLLGDSALYLCASSPLVGQPYNEQFFGPGTRLTVL.

The rearrangement uses TRBV18 and TRBJ1-3; 7 nucleotides match TRBD1. Germline CDR1 reads KGHSH; CDR2 reads LQKENI. CDR3 size: 17 residues. The V gene end was trimmed by 5 bases and the J gene end by 0 bases; junction bases not matched to a gene: 10. The CDR3 region has the DNA TGTGCCAGCTCATCTAAGACAGGGCAAAACTCTGGAAACACCATATATTTT. Translated, it gives CASSSKTGQNSGNTIYF.

The V and J genes are TRBV2 and TRBJ2-7, with D tentatively TRBD1 (5 bases). The V end lost 6 bases, the J end lost 3 bases, and 21 bases lay between the germline ends. Germline CDR1 SNHLY, CDR2 FYNNEI. The CDR3 length is 16 residues. This chain's CDR3 is CASRDVRQFRLYEQYF. CDR3 DNA sequence: TGTGCCAGCAGGGACGTACGACAGTTTCGGCTCTACGAGCAGTACTTC.

This chain's CDR3 is CASSFSPTWTGLEQYF. Written as DNA, the CDR3 is TGTGCCAGCAGCTTTAGCCCTACTTGGACAGGATTGGAGCAGTACTTC. This sequence joins TRBV7-6 and TRBJ2-7; TRBD1 agrees at 7 bases. V shed 3 bases, J shed 7 bases, and the junction held 15 bases outside the gene matches. Germline V CDR1 and CDR2: SGHVS, FNYEAQ. This CDR3 spans 16 amino acids.